The 15 T cell receptor beta chains listed next were all sequenced from one sample in a study of T cells in Graves' hyperthyroidism and ophthalmopathy. Amplification yielded TCR beta CDR3 regions, with RNA transcripts as the source. Researchers ran a first-round RT-PCR on the TCR CDR3 using the HTBI primer set. MiXCR, run by TCRdb on the multiplex PCR reads, gives a single entry per CDR3 protein. The sample holds approximately 40,000 distinct CDR3 sequences; around 56% are singletons and the top ten take about a sixth. Sequenced: blood. The receptors originated from a man aged 35 to 55 with Graves' ophthalmopathy.

This clonotype ranks as medium-sized. The chain has TRBV20-1 and TRBJ2-5; no clear D gene. The length of the CDR3 is 12 residues. The germline gives CDR1 DFQATT, CDR2 SNEGSKA (reference sequence). V lost 3 bases to trimming and J lost 2 bases, with 7 bases between them. In DNA form, the CDR3 reads TGCAGTGCTAGTGGAGATCAAGAGACCCAGTACTTC. Protein product: CSASGDQETQYF.

This clonotype was detected only a few times. V and J are TRBV12-3 or TRBV12-4 and TRBJ1-1; no clear D gene. Trimming cost V 6 bases and J 3 bases, with 5 bases left between them. This CDR3 comprises 11 residues. DNA of the CDR3: TGTGCCAGCAGCGTGGACACTGAAGCTTTCTTT. It translates to CASSVDTEAFF.

This clonotype was seen repeatedly, ten times or more. V is TRBV12-3 or TRBV12-4 and J is TRBJ2-7; possibly TRBD1 or TRBD2 for D (6 bases each). CDR3 length: 13 residues. V lost 3 bases and J 6 bases, leaving 12 bases between the germline ends. The CDR3 DNA sequence: TGTGCCAGCAGTTTTCAAGGGGGAGGCGAGCAGTACTTC. Translation gives CASSFQGGGEQYF.

A remark on this clonotype: No conserved phenylalanine or tryptophan is present at the end of the CDR3, so a read error is the likely explanation. The limits of the CDR3 on the DNA are not certain, so only TCRdb's listed CDR3 is given. The rearrangement joins TRBV11-3 to TRBJ2-5. The CDR3 spans 8 amino acids, including both terminal residues. Germline CDR1 reads SGHNT; CDR2 reads YENEEA. CDR3: CASSLTTY.

This sequence joins TRBV10-3 and TRBJ2-7; 8 nucleotides agree with TRBD1. Trimming cost V 11 bases and J 1 base; bases outside gene matches: 7. The germline gives CDR1 ENHRY, CDR2 SYGVKD. The CDR3 is 13 amino acids. The CDR3 is CAFPRQGSYEQYF. The CDR3, as DNA: TGTGCCTTCCCCCGACAGGGGTCCTACGAGCAGTACTTC.

V is TRBV24-1 and J is TRBJ1-5, with D unresolved. CDR1 and CDR2 from the germline V gene are KGHDR and SFDVKD. V dropped 6 bases and J dropped 3 bases, with 8 bases sitting between them. The CDR3 sequence is 13 residues long. The CDR3 DNA reads TGTGCCACCAGTCCAGGTTCCAATCAGCCCCAGCATTTT. It is translated as CATSPGSNQPQHF.

The chain uses TRBV5-4 and TRBJ2-7; TRBD2 agrees at 9 bases. Germline V CDR1 and CDR2: SGHNT, YYREEE (reference sequence). The CDR3 is 15 amino acids. The V and J ends lost 4 bases and 7 bases, in that order; junction bases with no gene match: 12. The CDR3: CASSIGLAYTGEQYF. DNA of the CDR3: TGTGCCAGCAGCATAGGACTAGCGTACACCGGGGAGCAGTACTTC.

The sample holds many counts of this clonotype. The chain has TRBV5-6 and TRBJ1-2; D may be TRBD1 (5 bases). The germline V and J ends were trimmed by 4 bases and 2 bases, with 21 bases remaining between them. CDR3 length equals 17 residues. The germline V gene encodes CDR1 SGHDT and CDR2 YYEEEE. The CDR3 DNA is TGTGCCAGCAGCACTGTCGTAGGGGAGGGACGAAACTATGGCTACACCTTC. Translation: CASSTVVGEGRNYGYTF.

V usage is TRBV10-2 and J usage is TRBJ2-2; the D gene is possibly TRBD1 (6 bases). Trimming shortened V by 5 bases and J by 1 base, and 14 bases separated the two germline ends. Germline V CDR1 and CDR2: WSHSY, SAAADI. The CDR3 covers 16 residues. The DNA for the CDR3 is TGCGCCAGCAGTCCTCAGGGCAGGGGGAACACCGGGGAGCTGTTTTTT. It is translated as CASSPQGRGNTGELFF.

V usage is TRBV5-6 and J usage is TRBJ2-7; 8 positions agree with TRBD1. The CDR3 consists of 14 residues. The germline CDR1 and CDR2 sequences are SGHDT and YYEEEE. Unmatched junction bases numbered 2, after V lost 1 base and J lost 2 bases. The DNA for the CDR3 is TGTGCCAGCAGCTTGACAGGGGGAGCCTACGAGCAGTACTTC. It is translated as CASSLTGGAYEQYF. Full variable domain (remainder filled in from reference TRBV5-6 and TRBJ2-7): DAGVTQSPTHLIKTRGQQVTLRCSPKSGHDTVSWYQQALGQGPQFIFQYYEEEERQRGNFPDRFSGHQFPNYSSELNVNALLLGDSALYLCASSLTGGAYEQYFGPGTRLTVT.

The V and J genes are TRBV10-1 and TRBJ2-5, with D unclear. The V gene lost 4 bases and the J gene lost 3 bases, with 9 bases spanning the gap. The CDR3 covers 13 residues. Germline lookup yields CDR1 WNHNN and CDR2 SYGVQD (reference sequence). CDR3 loop: CASSAPQEETQYF. The CDR3, as DNA: TGCGCCAGCAGTGCTCCTCAGGAAGAGACCCAGTACTTC.

The rearrangement joins TRBV9 to TRBJ1-1; 9 nucleotides align to TRBD1. This CDR3 spans 15 amino acids. In germline, CDR1 is SGDLS, CDR2 YYNGEE. Germline trimming cut 4 bases from V and 3 bases from J; bases unmatched to any gene: 7. The CDR3 sequence: CASSRDRAKDTEAFF. The CDR3 DNA sequence: TGTGCCAGCAGCCGGGACAGGGCTAAAGACACTGAAGCTTTCTTT.

This chain uses TRBV10-3 with TRBJ1-5; weak D call: TRBD1 (6 bases). The CDR3 extends over 13 amino acids. Germline assignment: CDR1 ENHRY and CDR2 SYGVKD. Deletions cut 8 bases from V and 3 bases from J, with 11 bases between. CDR3: CAIRQEANQPQHF. The CDR3 DNA sequence: TGTGCCATCCGACAGGAGGCCAATCAGCCCCAGCATTTT.

Concerning this clonotype: Because the CDR3's place on the DNA is in doubt, the DNA is left out and the CDR3 is given as listed by TCRdb. The V gene is TRBV24-1, the J gene TRBJ1-1; the table's D call of TRBD1 was not tested on the DNA. Counting both end residues, the CDR3 totals 22 amino acids. The germline V gene encodes CDR1 KGHDR and CDR2 SFDVKD. This CDR3 reads CATSDRQGRETQYFGGYTEAFF.

Many counts were recorded for this clonotype. This chain links TRBV10-3 with TRBJ1-1; tentative D call: TRBD1 (5 bases). The ends were cut back, 4 bases at V and 3 bases at J, with 15 bases in the middle. From germline, CDR1 is ENHRY and CDR2 SYGVKD. This CDR3 has 15 residues. CDR3 sequence reads: CAISVTLVGDTEAFF. CDR3 DNA sequence: TGTGCCATCAGTGTTACTCTGGTGGGGGACACTGAAGCTTTCTTT.